This TCR beta chain originates from a study of OX40 agonist ivuxolimab in advanced cancers. Study context: Patients received intravenous ivuxolimab every 2 weeks at 0.01 to 10 mg/kg. At about 81% male, the cohort had a mean age of about 55 years, ranging from 23 to 79. Whole-study results and caveats: The mean number of expanded clones was higher in CD8+ T cells than in CD4+.

With respect to this clone: The antigen remains undetermined.

V shed 8 bases and J shed 9 bases, with 10 bases lying between them. Germline loops: CDR1 SNHLY, CDR2 FYNNEI. The CDR3 is 11 amino acids. The protocol was immunoSEQ multiplex PCR, while the TCRdb copy is restricted to in-frame clones and leaves out a portion. The sample has about 50,000 clones, roughly 90% seen once. Any history of autoimmune disease or systemic immunosuppression disqualified patients. The chain recombines TRBV2 with TRBJ2-2; no clear D. This TCR derives from an adult with an advanced solid tumor such as melanoma, head and neck, liver or kidney cancer. This sample comprised CD4+ or CD8+ T cells sorted from blood, obtained in a trial of the OX40 agonist ivuxolimab. This CDR3 reads CASSINRELFF. CDR3 DNA sequence: TGTGCCAGCTCTATTAATAGGGAGCTGTTTTTT. The full variable domain, in which reference TRBV2 and TRBJ2-2 provide the parts outside the CDR3, is EPEVTQTPSHQVTQMGQEVILRCVPISNHLYFYWYRQILGQKVEFLVSFYNNEISEKSEIFDDQFSVERPDGSNFTLKIRSTKLEDSAMYFCASSINRELFFGEGSRLTVL.